The 16 T cell receptor beta chains presented below share a single source sample, sequenced in a study of cytomegalovirus exposure and HLA in healthy donors. In the PCR, 60 Vbeta and 13 Jbeta primers were used. Assay used: immunoSEQ multiplex PCR; TCRdb lists only in-frame clones, some missing. The sample lists roughly 70,000 clones, around 87% seen once, with around an eighth in the top ten. Sequencing was done on a sample of PBMCs. All receptors derive from a woman aged 25-40 years in good health and CMV-seropositive.

The chain employs TRBV27 and TRBJ2-1; D possibly corresponds to TRBD1 (6 bases). The CDR3 spans 16 residues. The ends were cut back, 4 bases at V and 5 bases at J, with 18 bases in the middle. Germline V lookup: CDR1 MNHEY, CDR2 SMNVEV (reference sequence). The DNA of the CDR3 is TGTGCCAGCAGTTATTTAGGACAGAGCTCAAACAATGAGCAGTTCTTC. Translation: CASSYLGQSSNNEQFF.

V is TRBV2 and J is TRBJ2-1, with 10 bases aligning to TRBD2. Germline V gene lookup returns CDR1 SNHLY and CDR2 FYNNEI. Trimming at V came to 6 bases and at J to 8 bases, leaving 13 bases not matched to a gene. CDR3 length equals 16 residues. The CDR3 DNA is TGTGCCAGCAGCCTCCCGCTAGCGGGAGAAATCGATGAGCAGTTCTTC. Residues: CASSLPLAGEIDEQFF.

The chain carries TRBV19 and TRBJ1-1; 7 bases map to TRBD1. J lost 3 bases, V lost 3 bases, and 7 bases had no gene match. Germline V gives CDR1 LNHDA, CDR2 SQIVND (reference sequence). This CDR3 is built from 15 residues. This chain's CDR3 is CASSILGRGDTEAFF. DNA for the CDR3: TGTGCCAGTAGTATCCTGGGCAGGGGGGACACTGAAGCTTTCTTT.

This chain joins TRBV5-1 and TRBJ1-1, with D possibly TRBD1 on 5 matching bases. The CDR3 covers 17 residues. Germline V lookup: CDR1 SGHRS, CDR2 YFSETQ. The ends were cut back, 4 bases at V and 3 bases at J, with 22 bases in the middle. In nucleotides, the CDR3 is TGCGCCAGCAGCCCAAGCGTTCCGGGGCCGGGGGACACTGAAGCTTTCTTT. Encoded protein: CASSPSVPGPGDTEAFF.

The chain recombines TRBV6-1 with TRBJ2-6; D is possibly TRBD2 (5 bases). V was shortened by 4 bases and J by 4 bases, with 14 bases between the two germline ends. CDR1 is MNHNS, CDR2 SASEGT, per germline. The CDR3 covers 16 residues. The CDR3 bases are TGTGCCAGCAGTGGAGGAACGGGGTACGGGGCCAACGTCCTGACTTTC. Residues: CASSGGTGYGANVLTF.

This chain joins TRBV5-1 and TRBJ2-3, with TRBD2 identical over 11 bases. Per germline, CDR1 SGHRS and CDR2 YFSETQ. Trimming at V came to 5 bases and at J to 2 bases, leaving 13 bases not matched to a gene. This CDR3 is 18 amino acids long. The CDR3 DNA is TGCGCCAGCAGATTGTTAGCGGGAGGGCCGGGGGCCACAGATACGCAGTATTTT. It encodes CASRLLAGGPGATDTQYF.

This clone was detected only once. This chain uses TRBV14 with TRBJ2-5; the match to TRBD1 covers 9 bases. TRBJ2-7 matches the DNA end more closely, so the J call is doubtful. From germline, CDR1 is SGHDN and CDR2 FVKESK. The length of the CDR3 is 15 residues. The DNA for the CDR3 is TGTGCCAGCAGCCAGGCGCGGACAGGGGCCCGCGAGCAGTACTTC. Its translation is CASSQARTGAREQYF.

This chain links TRBV4-2 with TRBJ2-5; D is perhaps TRBD1 (7 bases). The CDR3 totals 15 residues. Germline V gene data show CDR1 as LGHNA and CDR2 as YNFKEQ. Trimming took 3 bases from V and 1 from J, leaving 12 bases between them. CDR3 coding DNA: TGTGCCAGCAGCCAGGAGGGACAGATCCAAGAGACCCAGTACTTC. This sequence encodes CASSQEGQIQETQYF.

This chain joins TRBV5-1 and TRBJ2-5; the D gene is possibly TRBD1 (6 bases). The CDR3 has 15 residues. Trimming pared 1 base from V and 6 bases from J, leaving 16 bases between. Germline-derived CDR1 and CDR2 are SGHRS and YFSETQ. Here the CDR3 DNA reads TGCGCCAGCAGCTTGCAGGACAGCCTGGGGAAGACCCAGTACTTC. Protein sequence: CASSLQDSLGKTQYF.

The gene calls are TRBV29-1 and TRBJ1-3; the D is unclear. V was pared by 3 bases and J by 0 bases, with 9 bases between. Germline-derived CDR1 and CDR2 are SQVTM and ANQGSEA. The CDR3 sequence is 14 residues long. The CDR3 sequence is CSVDSGTSGNTIYF. In DNA form, the CDR3 reads TGCAGCGTTGATTCAGGAACCTCTGGAAACACCATATATTTT.

The chain links TRBV19 to TRBJ2-7; TRBD2 agrees at 10 bases. With 9 bases clipped from V and 0 bases from J, the junction kept 5 bases outside the gene matches. This CDR3 has 14 residues. Germline loops: CDR1 LNHDA, CDR2 SQIVND (reference sequence). CDR3 nucleotide sequence: TGTGCCAGCCAAGTAGCGGGAGGCTCCTACGAGCAGTACTTC. It codes for CASQVAGGSYEQYF. Variable domain in full (rest from reference TRBV19 and TRBJ2-7): DGGITQSPKYLFRKEGQNVTLSCEQNLNHDAMYWYRQDPGQGLRLIYYSQIVNDFQKGDIAEGYSVSREKKESFPLTVTSAQKNPTAFYLCASQVAGGSYEQYFGPGTRLTVT.

The rearrangement joins TRBV7-8 to TRBJ2-3; TRBD2 matches at 11 bases. The CDR3 contains 17 residues. Germline CDR1 and CDR2: SGHVS and FQNEAQ. V gave up 8 bases and J gave up 0 bases; unmatched junction bases: 10. In nucleotides, the CDR3 is TGTGCCAGCTCGGGACTAGCGGCTACCTATAGCACAGATACGCAGTATTTT. This codes for CASSGLAATYSTDTQYF.

The chain uses TRBV9 and TRBJ2-2; D remains unclear. Germline values: CDR1 SGDLS, CDR2 YYNGEE. The CDR3 is 14 residues long. V was pared by 2 bases and J by 1 base, with 6 bases between. CDR3 protein: CASSVAGNTGELFF. CDR3 in DNA: TGTGCCAGCAGCGTCGCAGGGAACACCGGGGAGCTGTTTTTT.

The chain couples TRBV9 to TRBJ1-2; D perhaps matches TRBD1 (6 bases). The V and J ends lost 3 bases and 5 bases respectively, with 17 bases between them. The CDR3 sequence is 15 residues long. In germline, CDR1 is SGDLS, CDR2 YYNGEE. The CDR3 sequence is CASSESLGGAYGYTF. CDR3 DNA: TGTGCCAGCAGCGAGTCCCTAGGGGGGGCGTATGGCTACACCTTC.

The chain joins TRBV7-9 to TRBJ2-1, with 10 bases fitting TRBD2. The J segment lost 0 bases and the V segment lost 5 bases, leaving 7 bases of the junction unmatched. The CDR3 sequence is 17 residues long. Germline V gene lookup returns CDR1 SEHNR and CDR2 FQNEAQ (reference sequence). The CDR3 DNA is TGTGCCAGCAGCACCGGACTAGCGGTCACCTCCTACAATGAGCAGTTCTTC. Translated: CASSTGLAVTSYNEQFF.

The chain combines TRBV6-1 with TRBJ2-2, with 9 bases aligning to TRBD2. Germline values: CDR1 MNHNS, CDR2 SASEGT. There are 15 residues in the CDR3. The junction had 3 bases not matched to a gene; V was cut back by 5 bases and J by 2 bases. The CDR3 DNA is TGTGCCAGCAGTAGCGGGAGGCCCAACACCGGGGAGCTGTTTTTT. It yields the protein CASSSGRPNTGELFF.